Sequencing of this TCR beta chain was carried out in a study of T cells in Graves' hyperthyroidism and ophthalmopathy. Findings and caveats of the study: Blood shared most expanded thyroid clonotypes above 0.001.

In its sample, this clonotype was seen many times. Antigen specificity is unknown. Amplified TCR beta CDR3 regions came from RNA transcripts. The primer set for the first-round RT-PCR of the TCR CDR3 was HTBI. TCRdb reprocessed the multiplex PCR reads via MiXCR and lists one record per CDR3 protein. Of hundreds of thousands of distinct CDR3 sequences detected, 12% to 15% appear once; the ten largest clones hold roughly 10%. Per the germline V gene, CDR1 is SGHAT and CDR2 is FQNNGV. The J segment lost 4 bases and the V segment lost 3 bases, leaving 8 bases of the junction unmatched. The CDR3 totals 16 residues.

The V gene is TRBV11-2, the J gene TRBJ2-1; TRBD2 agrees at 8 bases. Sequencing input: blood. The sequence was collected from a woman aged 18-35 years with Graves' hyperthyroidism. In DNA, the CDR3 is TGTGCCAGCAGCTTCGCTTTCACTAGCGGTTACAATGAGCAGTTCTTC. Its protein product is CASSFAFTSGYNEQFF.